Shown below are 24 T cell receptor beta chains from a single sample sequenced in a study of blood T cell repertoires in COVID-19. Profiled with immunoSEQ multiplex PCR; TCRdb holds only in-frame clones, not every one. The sample shows some 350,000 clones, about 87% of them seen only once. Sequenced material: PBMCs or T cells enriched from blood (not recorded which). The receptor set was obtained from a man aged 30 to 39 who had recovered from COVID-19.

V is TRBV19 and J is TRBJ1-6, with 7 positions matching TRBD1. The CDR3 has 19 residues. Germline CDR1 and CDR2: LNHDA and SQIVND (reference sequence). V lost 1 base to trimming and J lost 0 bases; unmatched junction nucleotides: 9. CDR3 residues: CASSIVTGEKSSYNSPLHF. The DNA for the CDR3 is TGTGCCAGTAGTATAGTCACAGGGGAAAAAAGCTCCTATAATTCACCCCTCCACTTT. Together with reference TRBV19 and TRBJ1-6, the CDR3 gives the full variable domain: DGGITQSPKYLFRKEGQNVTLSCEQNLNHDAMYWYRQDPGQGLRLIYYSQIVNDFQKGDIAEGYSVSREKKESFPLTVTSAQKNPTAFYLCASSIVTGEKSSYNSPLHFGNGTRLTVT.

The gene calls are TRBV10-3 and TRBJ1-2; tentative D call: TRBD1 (5 bases). The CDR3 is made up of 11 amino acids. CDR1 is ENHRY, CDR2 SYGVKD, per germline. V was pared by 7 bases and J by 6 bases, with 9 bases between. CDR3 in DNA: TGTGCCATCAAAGCGGGGGATGGCTACACCTTC. As protein: CAIKAGDGYTF.

This chain uses TRBV7-7 with TRBJ2-1; a weak D match, TRBD2 (5 bases). The CDR3 is made up of 13 amino acids. V was shortened by 5 bases and J by 7 bases, with 12 bases between the two germline ends. The germline gives CDR1 SSHAT, CDR2 FNYEAQ (reference sequence). The chain's CDR3 is CASSIREGNEQFF. CDR3 DNA: TGTGCCAGCAGCATACGCGAGGGAAATGAGCAGTTCTTC.

J is TRBJ2-5 and V is TRBV7-8, with D tentatively TRBD1 (5 bases). V was clipped by 1 base and J by 5 bases, with 17 bases between them. The CDR3 is 16 residues long. Germline-derived CDR1 and CDR2 are SGHVS and FQNEAQ. As DNA, the CDR3 is TGTGCCAGCAGCTTAGTAACAGGCCCGACCAGGGAGACCCAGTACTTC. It translates to CASSLVTGPTRETQYF.

Concerning this clone itself: This same CDR3 is encoded by further DNA sequences in the sample. The V call is TRBV5-1, the J call TRBJ2-5; tentatively, D is TRBD1 (7 bases). The CDR3 contains 14 residues. In germline, CDR1 is SGHRS, CDR2 YFSETQ. V was shortened by 1 base and J by 5 bases, with 12 bases between the two germline ends. Here the CDR3 reads CASSLTSGGETQYF. CDR3 DNA sequence: TGCGCCAGCAGCTTGACGTCAGGGGGGGAGACCCAGTACTTC.

The CDR3 is CASNVYTGELFF. CDR3 nucleotide sequence: TGTGCCAGCAATGTATACACCGGGGAGCTGTTTTTT. V usage is TRBV2 and J usage is TRBJ2-2; D unclear. This CDR3 has 12 amino acids. The germline V gene encodes CDR1 SNHLY and CDR2 FYNNEI. The germline V and J ends were trimmed by 7 bases and 3 bases, with 6 bases remaining between them.

V usage is TRBV27 and J usage is TRBJ1-1; TRBD1 matches at 10 bases. Germline CDR1 MNHEY, CDR2 SMNVEV (reference sequence). This CDR3 region has 14 residues. The V gene end was trimmed by 6 bases and the J gene end by 6 bases; junction bases not matched to a gene: 7. CDR3 in amino acids: CASRPDRGHAEAFF. The CDR3 nucleotides are TGTGCCAGCAGGCCTGACAGGGGGCACGCTGAAGCTTTCTTT.

This clone appeared a single time. This sequence joins TRBV28 and TRBJ1-2, with D possibly TRBD1 on 6 matching bases. The germline gives CDR1 MDHEN, CDR2 SYDVKM. CDR3 size: 15 residues. The V end was cut by 6 bases, the J end by 4 bases, with 18 bases between. The DNA of the CDR3 is TGTGCCAGCAGCGCGTCCGAGACAGGTTCCTATGGCTACACCTTC. This encodes CASSASETGSYGYTF.

The chain links TRBV7-6 to TRBJ2-5; the match to TRBD2 covers 12 bases. Unmatched junction bases numbered 4, after V lost 2 bases and J lost 6 bases. Germline V gene lookup returns CDR1 SGHVS and CDR2 FNYEAQ. The CDR3 has 15 amino acids. The CDR3 sequence: CASSLSSGGAQTQYF. CDR3 in DNA: TGTGCCAGCAGCTTATCTAGCGGGGGGGCCCAGACCCAGTACTTC.

V usage is TRBV18 and J usage is TRBJ1-5, with TRBD1 matching 8 bases. Trimming took 5 bases from V and 0 from J; bases not matched to a gene: 6. The V gene's germline CDR1 is KGHSH and CDR2 LQKENI. This CDR3 is 16 amino acids long. CDR3: CASSSGQGYSNQPQHF. The CDR3 coding sequence is TGTGCCAGCTCATCCGGACAGGGTTATAGCAATCAGCCCCAGCATTTT.

This sequence joins TRBV19 and TRBJ2-1; possibly TRBD1 for D (5 bases). The germline V gene encodes CDR1 LNHDA and CDR2 SQIVND (reference sequence). V lost 9 bases, J lost 6 bases, and 21 bases lay in between. The CDR3 sequence is 15 residues long. The DNA of the CDR3 is TGTGCCAGCGGTCAGGGTTCAGGCTGGGGCAATGAGCAGTTCTTC. Amino acid sequence: CASGQGSGWGNEQFF.

This chain joins TRBV5-1 and TRBJ1-3; possibly TRBD1 for D (6 bases). Between the trimmed V and J ends, which lost 0 bases and 0 bases, there was a span of 13 bases. Germline V lookup: CDR1 SGHRS, CDR2 YFSETQ. CDR3 length equals 17 residues. The CDR3 reads CASSLGSDRISGNTIYF. In nucleotides, the CDR3 is TGCGCCAGCAGCTTGGGTAGCGACAGGATCTCTGGAAACACCATATATTTT.

The chain has TRBV5-1 and TRBJ1-1; TRBD1 is a possible D gene (5 bases). The V end lost 4 bases, the J end lost 1 base, and 17 bases lay between the germline ends. The CDR3 is made up of 16 amino acids. The V gene's germline CDR1 is SGHRS and CDR2 YFSETQ. The CDR3 DNA reads TGCGCCAGCAGCCCAACCGCGGGGGGTAGGAACACTGAAGCTTTCTTT. The encoded protein is CASSPTAGGRNTEAFF.

The chain combines TRBV19 with TRBJ1-4; D perhaps matches TRBD1 (5 bases). Trimming left V 5 bases short and J 2 bases short, with 15 bases between. Per the germline V gene, CDR1 is LNHDA and CDR2 is SQIVND (reference sequence). The length of the CDR3 is 16 residues. The CDR3 protein is CASSETRGTTNEKLFF. The CDR3 nucleotides read TGTGCCAGTAGTGAGACCCGGGGGACCACTAATGAAAAACTGTTTTTT. The full variable domain, completed using reference TRBV19 and TRBJ1-4, is DGGITQSPKYLFRKEGQNVTLSCEQNLNHDAMYWYRQDPGQGLRLIYYSQIVNDFQKGDIAEGYSVSREKKESFPLTVTSAQKNPTAFYLCASSETRGTTNEKLFFGSGTQLSVL.

This chain connects TRBV19 to TRBJ1-2, with no clear D. The ends were cut back, 3 bases at V and 3 bases at J, with 11 bases in the middle. Germline V lookup: CDR1 LNHDA, CDR2 SQIVND (reference sequence). This CDR3 contains 14 residues. This chain's CDR3 is CASSMGGFYYGYTF. CDR3 nucleotide sequence: TGTGCCAGTAGTATGGGCGGGTTTTACTATGGCTACACCTTC.

The chain couples TRBV27 to TRBJ2-7; D is uncertain. V shed 5 bases and J shed 0 bases, with 14 bases lying between them. Germline V gives CDR1 MNHEY, CDR2 SMNVEV (reference sequence). This CDR3 comprises 15 residues. CDR3 amino acids: CASSVTGPYSYEQYF. CDR3 bases: TGTGCCAGCAGTGTAACCGGTCCCTACTCCTACGAGCAGTACTTC.

CDR3 loop: CASHRTGGPRNYGYTF. The DNA for the CDR3 is TGTGCCAGCCATCGGACAGGGGGCCCTCGTAACTATGGCTACACCTTC. This chain joins TRBV5-4 and TRBJ1-2; 11 bases align to TRBD1. The length of the CDR3 is 16 residues. Germline loops: CDR1 SGHNT, CDR2 YYREEE (reference sequence). The V and J ends lost 7 bases and 1 base, in that order; junction bases with no gene match: 9. The variable domain in full, with the rest retrieved from reference TRBV5-4 and TRBJ1-2, is ETGVTQSPTHLIKTRGQQVTLRCSSQSGHNTVSWYQQALGQGPQFIFQYYREEENGRGNFPPRFSGLQFPNYSSELNVNALELDDSALYLCASHRTGGPRNYGYTFGSGTRLTVV.

The rearrangement links TRBV5-1 to TRBJ2-7, with TRBD2 matching over 11 bases. Germline V gene data show CDR1 as SGHRS and CDR2 as YFSETQ. Germline trimming cut 5 bases from V and 0 bases from J; bases unmatched to any gene: 10. There are 17 residues in the CDR3. The CDR3 DNA is TGCGCCAGCAGTTCGAATCTACTAGCGGGGGTCTCCTACGAGCAGTACTTC. Encoded protein: CASSSNLLAGVSYEQYF.

The J gene is TRBJ2-7, the V gene TRBV29-1, with D possibly being TRBD1 (5 bases). V lost 4 bases and J lost 2, with 9 bases in between. The CDR3 totals 12 residues. CDR1 and CDR2 (germline): SQVTM, ANQGSEA. CDR3 region: CSVGGSTYEQYF. The DNA of the CDR3 is TGCAGCGTTGGGGGCTCCACCTACGAGCAGTACTTC.

This clone was seen more than once but under ten times. CDR3 sequence: CASSRDRDNSPLHF. The CDR3 nucleotides are TGTGCCAGCAGTCGGGACAGGGATAATTCACCCCTCCACTTT. The chain combines TRBV2 with TRBJ1-6; 9 bases are a match to TRBD1. This CDR3 has 14 residues. The germline gives CDR1 SNHLY, CDR2 FYNNEI. V lost 5 bases to trimming and J lost 5 bases; unmatched junction nucleotides: 1.

V gene TRBV19 combines with J gene TRBJ1-1, with unresolved D. This CDR3 contains 12 residues. Germline V gene sequence: CDR1 LNHDA, CDR2 SQIVND (reference sequence). V was trimmed by 10 bases and J by 7 bases, leaving 16 bases between them. CDR3 protein: CATATGSDEAFF. The DNA for the CDR3 is TGTGCCACGGCCACGGGGTCAGATGAAGCTTTCTTT. The full variable domain, in which reference TRBV19 and TRBJ1-1 provide the parts outside the CDR3, is DGGITQSPKYLFRKEGQNVTLSCEQNLNHDAMYWYRQDPGQGLRLIYYSQIVNDFQKGDIAEGYSVSREKKESFPLTVTSAQKNPTAFYLCATATGSDEAFFGQGTRLTVV.

This clone was observed a handful of times. The chain recombines TRBV27 with TRBJ2-2; TRBD1 matches 7 bases. V shed 6 bases and J 5 bases; nucleotides not matched to a gene: 9. The CDR3 is 15 amino acids. CDR1 MNHEY and CDR2 SMNVEV come from the germline V gene (reference sequence). Here the CDR3 reads CASSRLQGITGELFF. The CDR3 region has the DNA TGTGCCAGCAGCCGGCTACAGGGGATTACCGGGGAGCTGTTTTTT.

The J gene is TRBJ1-2, the V gene TRBV4-2, with 9 bases aligning to TRBD1. The CDR3 has 16 amino acids. Per germline, CDR1 LGHNA and CDR2 YNFKEQ. Germline trimming cut 0 bases from V and 6 bases from J; bases unmatched to any gene: 8. CDR3 loop: CASSQDEITGGHGYTF. DNA for the CDR3: TGTGCCAGCAGCCAAGATGAGATTACAGGGGGCCATGGCTACACCTTC.

V and J are TRBV7-8 and TRBJ2-4, with TRBD2 matching 11 bases. Trimming removed 2 bases from V and 0 bases from J; junction bases left unmatched: 3. Germline-derived CDR1 and CDR2 are SGHVS and FQNEAQ. CDR3 length: 17 amino acids. The chain's CDR3 is CASSLLAGGLAKNIQYF. CDR3 coding DNA: TGTGCCAGCAGCTTACTAGCGGGGGGATTAGCCAAAAACATTCAGTACTTC.